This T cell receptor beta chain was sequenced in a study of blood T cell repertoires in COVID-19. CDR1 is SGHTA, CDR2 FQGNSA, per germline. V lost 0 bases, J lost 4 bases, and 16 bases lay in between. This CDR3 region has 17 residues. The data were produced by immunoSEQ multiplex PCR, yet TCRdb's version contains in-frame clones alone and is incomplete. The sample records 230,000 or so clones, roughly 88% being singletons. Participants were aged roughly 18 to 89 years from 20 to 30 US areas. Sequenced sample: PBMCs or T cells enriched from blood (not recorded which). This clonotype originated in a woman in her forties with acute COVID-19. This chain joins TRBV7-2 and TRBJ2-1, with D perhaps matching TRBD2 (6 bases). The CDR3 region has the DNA TGTGCCAGCAGCTTAGCGCAAAAGGCGGGACCGTACAATGAGCAGTTCTTC. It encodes CASSLAQKAGPYNEQFF.